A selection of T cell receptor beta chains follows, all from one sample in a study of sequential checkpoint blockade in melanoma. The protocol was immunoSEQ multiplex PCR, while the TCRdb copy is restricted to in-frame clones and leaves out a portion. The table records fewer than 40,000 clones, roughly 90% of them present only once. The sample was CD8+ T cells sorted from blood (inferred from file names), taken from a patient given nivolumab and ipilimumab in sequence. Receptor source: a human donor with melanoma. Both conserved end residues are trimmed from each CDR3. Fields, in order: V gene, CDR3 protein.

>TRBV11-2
ASSLEWGRLAGGGDTQY
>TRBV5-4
ASSLDRNSPLH
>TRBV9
ASSAWELSDTQY
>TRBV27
ASSLGPGAYEQY
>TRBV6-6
ASRLGPRSNQPQH
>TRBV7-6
ASSYGRGAGTEAF
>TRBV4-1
ASSQRQGDYEQY
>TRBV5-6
ASSFPGGWVGELF
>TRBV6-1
ASSEWGDPGYGYT
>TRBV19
ASSLGAGQGRQPQH
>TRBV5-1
ASSLGGLRTEAF
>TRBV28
ASSLTGRAYGYT
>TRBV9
ASSVLAGHTDTQY
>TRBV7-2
ASSLSLTGGETQY
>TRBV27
ASSSGTGMNEQY
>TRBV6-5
ASSYSRLAGGHEQY
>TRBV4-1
ASSHEPGQGAKLF
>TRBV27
ASSLSNRGRTDTQY
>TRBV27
ASSLVGTDNEQF
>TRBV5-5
ASISGHYYEQY
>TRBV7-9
ASRDDRYEQY
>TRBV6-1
ASSDGGYEQY
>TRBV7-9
ASSDSAEANEQF
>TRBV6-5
ASLPSGDYNEQF
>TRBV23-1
ASSQSPGDSYEQY
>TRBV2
ASTPGPNTEAF
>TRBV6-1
ASSEGLGVVETQY
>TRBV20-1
SAGGGVSQH
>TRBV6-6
ASSSMGRSAF
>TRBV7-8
ASSRVNEKLF
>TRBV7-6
ASSQTSGGINEQF
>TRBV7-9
ASSLASFTGPPSEQY
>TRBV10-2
ASIRGQGAVWEQY
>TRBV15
ATSRAAGVRDTQY
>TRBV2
ASRAGTGIADTQY
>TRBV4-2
ASSQDLRVSSGNTIY
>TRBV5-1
ASSLVTAASYEQY
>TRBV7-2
ASTNSAYLQGGDTEAF
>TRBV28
ASSFTGDAYEQY
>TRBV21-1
ASSSDNRGTTEAPGELF
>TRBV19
ASSPHFGTDPYEQY
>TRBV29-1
SVESRGSQY
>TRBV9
ASSKGVGYEQY
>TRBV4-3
ASSQKTDEQF
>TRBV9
ASSPQGAWGEGYT
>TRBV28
ASSFRRARLYRAF
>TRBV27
ASSPTGTGFSETQY
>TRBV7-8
ASSLRSEAF
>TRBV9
ASSVAGTAYEQY
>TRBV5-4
ASSPTSGGAETQY
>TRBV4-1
ASSPRQGSNQPQH
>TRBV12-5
ASGLARGQGSTDTQY
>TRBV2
GRAGALPTEAF
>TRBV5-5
ASSGLSNEQF